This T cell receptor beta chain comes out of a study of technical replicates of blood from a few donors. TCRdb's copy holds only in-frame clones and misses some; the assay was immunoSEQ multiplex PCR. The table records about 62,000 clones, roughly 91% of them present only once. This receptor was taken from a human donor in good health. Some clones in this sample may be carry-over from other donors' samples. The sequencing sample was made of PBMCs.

For the CDR3, the DNA is TGTGCCAGCAGCGTAGCCGGGGGAGGCGTCTACGAGCAGTACTTC. Its protein is CASSVAGGGVYEQYF. The rearrangement uses TRBV9 and TRBJ2-7, with a tentative D call TRBD2 (6 bases). This CDR3 is built from 15 residues. Germline V gene data show CDR1 as SGDLS and CDR2 as YYNGEE. The ends were cut back, 0 bases at V and 3 bases at J, with 13 bases in the middle. Based on the CDR3 plus reference TRBV9 and TRBJ2-7, the full variable domain is DSGVTQTPKHLITATGQRVTLRCSPRSGDLSVYWYQQSLDQGLQFLIQYYNGEERAKGNILERFSAQQFPDLHSELNLSSLELGDSALYFCASSVAGGGVYEQYFGPGTRLTVT.